Below are 25 T cell receptor beta chains sequenced from a single sample in a study of blood T cell repertoires in COVID-19. The assay was immunoSEQ multiplex PCR, and TCRdb's table has in-frame clones only and misses some. Here the sample spans 70,000 to 80,000 clones, roughly 82% being singletons. The sample consisted of peripheral blood. The receptors here all came from a human donor in a cohort sampled during active COVID-19.

The chain couples TRBV9 to TRBJ2-3; D is perhaps TRBD2 (5 bases). The CDR3 length is 15 residues. V lost 1 base, J lost 3 bases, and 12 bases lay in between. Germline assignment: CDR1 SGDLS and CDR2 YYNGEE. CDR3 coding DNA: TGTGCCAGCAGCGTACGAGGGATTTTAACAGATACGCAGTATTTT. It translates to CASSVRGILTDTQYF.

The V gene is TRBV18, the J gene TRBJ1-1, with 7 bases lining up with TRBD1. CDR1 and CDR2 from the germline V gene are KGHSH and LQKENI. J was trimmed by 0 bases and V by 4 bases; bases with no gene match: 2. The CDR3 is 14 amino acids. The CDR3 here is CASSLGQLNTEAFF. In DNA, the CDR3 is TGTGCCAGCTCACTGGGACAGTTGAACACTGAAGCTTTCTTT. Full variable domain (missing parts from reference TRBV18 and TRBJ1-1): NAGVMQNPRHLVRRRGQEARLRCSPMKGHSHVYWYRQLPEEGLKFMVYLQKENIIDESGMPKERFSAEFPKEGPSILRIQQVVRGDSAAYFCASSLGQLNTEAFFGQGTRLTVV.

The chain joins TRBV9 to TRBJ2-2; unclear D gene. Germline V gene lookup returns CDR1 SGDLS and CDR2 YYNGEE. The CDR3 is made up of 12 amino acids. V was pared by 4 bases and J by 4 bases, with 5 bases between. CDR3 sequence: CASSSSTGELFF. The CDR3 DNA is TGTGCCAGCAGCTCTAGCACCGGGGAGCTGTTTTTT.

Comment on this clone: A junction boundary mismatches the germline segment, possibly from a read error. This chain joins TRBV11-2 and TRBJ2-3; 9 nucleotides agree with TRBD2. This CDR3 is built from 18 residues. Germline lookup yields CDR1 SGHAT and CDR2 FQNNGV. For the CDR3, the DNA is TGCCCCCCCCGCGGGCACGCGGGGGGGGGCCCCAGCACAGATACGCAGTATTTT. Translating it yields CPPRGHAGGGPSTDTQYF.

The chain recombines TRBV7-8 with TRBJ1-3; 7 positions match TRBD1. This CDR3 is 15 amino acids long. V dropped 4 bases and J dropped 4; count of bases not matched to a gene: 7. Germline V gene lookup returns CDR1 SGHVS and CDR2 FQNEAQ. DNA of the CDR3: TGTGCCAGCAGCTCCGGACAGGACTCAGGAAACACCATATATTTT. Amino acid sequence: CASSSGQDSGNTIYF.

The CDR3 loop reads CASSLGSGGATDTQYF. The CDR3 bases are TGTGCCAGCAGCTTAGGTAGCGGGGGGGCCACAGATACGCAGTATTTT. The gene calls are TRBV11-2 and TRBJ2-3; 11 nucleotides line up with TRBD2. This CDR3 region has 16 residues. J lost 2 bases, V lost 1 base, and 2 bases had no gene match. Germline V lookup: CDR1 SGHAT, CDR2 FQNNGV.

The chain combines TRBV6-2 or TRBV6-3 with TRBJ2-7; TRBD1 matches 9 bases. The germline gives CDR1 MNHEY, CDR2 SVGEGT. V trimming: 4 bases; J trimming: 7 bases; junction bases outside the gene matches: 11. The CDR3 has 15 amino acids. The CDR3: CASSFRDRVLREQYF. CDR3 sequence (DNA): TGTGCCAGCAGTTTCCGGGACAGGGTGTTGCGGGAGCAGTACTTC.

The chain employs TRBV5-1 and TRBJ2-3; 10 bases map to TRBD2. From germline, CDR1 is SGHRS and CDR2 YFSETQ. The CDR3 is made up of 17 amino acids. After removal of 4 bases from V and 4 bases from J, the junction contained 12 bases not matched to a gene. The CDR3 bases are TGCGCCAGCAGCGGCGGGGTAGCGGGGGGCCTGGCAGATACGCAGTATTTT. The encoded protein is CASSGGVAGGLADTQYF.

The chain combines TRBV12-3 or TRBV12-4 with TRBJ2-6, with TRBD1 as a possible D gene (7 bases). V was pared by 6 bases and J by 16 bases, with 13 bases between. The CDR3 loop spans 11 amino acids. The CDR3 bases are TGTGCCAGCAGGACGACAGGGACTCTGACTTTC. Translation gives CASRTTGTLTF.

The chain is built from TRBV7-9 and TRBJ2-1, with 11 bases matching TRBD2. Trimming removed 8 bases from V and 5 bases from J; junction bases left unmatched: 8. Germline V CDR1 and CDR2: SEHNR, FQNEAQ (reference sequence). This CDR3 has 15 residues. CDR3 sequence: CASGRSGGGHNEQFF. As DNA, the CDR3 is TGTGCCAGCGGACGTAGCGGGGGGGGACACAATGAGCAGTTCTTC.

In this sample, this clone turned up once. CDR3 sequence (DNA): TGCGCCAGCAGCTTGGTGGGGACAGGTGGCCTTCGGACGAACACCGGGGAGCTGTTTTTT. This codes for CASSLVGTGGLRTNTGELFF. The chain joins TRBV5-1 to TRBJ2-2; 8 nucleotides align to TRBD1. The CDR3 has 20 residues. Germline CDR1 is SGHRS and CDR2 is YFSETQ. V lost 0 bases, J lost 0 bases, and 13 bases stayed unmatched.

The gene calls are TRBV27 and TRBJ1-5, with 9 nucleotides matching TRBD1. The V gene's germline CDR1 is MNHEY and CDR2 SMNVEV (reference sequence). This CDR3 is built from 16 residues. V lost 4 bases and J lost 2; bases outside the gene matches: 6. The CDR3 spells CASSSEDRGRNQPQHF. DNA of the CDR3: TGTGCCAGCAGTTCAGAGGACAGGGGTCGCAATCAGCCCCAGCATTTT.

The rearrangement links TRBV5-4 to TRBJ1-1, with 12 bases lining up with TRBD1. The CDR3 sequence is 16 residues long. Germline V gene lookup returns CDR1 SGHNT and CDR2 YYREEE (reference sequence). The V gene end was trimmed by 4 bases and the J gene end by 11 bases; junction bases not matched to a gene: 15. CDR3 amino acids: CASSIRDRGPIASAFF. The CDR3 DNA follows: TGTGCCAGCAGCATCCGGGACAGGGGGCCAATAGCGTCGGCTTTCTTT. The full variable domain, in which reference TRBV5-4 and TRBJ1-1 provide the parts outside the CDR3, is ETGVTQSPTHLIKTRGQQVTLRCSSQSGHNTVSWYQQALGQGPQFIFQYYREEENGRGNFPPRFSGLQFPNYSSELNVNALELDDSALYLCASSIRDRGPIASAFFGQGTRLTVV.

The V call is TRBV2, the J call TRBJ1-2; 7 nucleotides align to TRBD1. Trimming removed 7 bases from V and 8 bases from J; junction bases left unmatched: 13. Looked up from germline, CDR1 is SNHLY and CDR2 is FYNNEI. This CDR3 has 14 residues. The chain's CDR3 is CASIPTGSPGGYTF. CDR3 DNA sequence: TGTGCCAGCATCCCGACAGGGTCCCCTGGCGGCTACACCTTC.

The chain joins TRBV30 to TRBJ1-5; D not resolved. Per the germline V gene, CDR1 is GTSNPN and CDR2 is SVGIG (reference sequence). The CDR3 extends over 13 amino acids. V was shortened by 2 bases and J by 5 bases, with 10 bases between the two germline ends. The CDR3 region has the DNA TGTGCCTGGAGTAGTCGGGGTCATCAGCCCCAGCATTTT. Translated: CAWSSRGHQPQHF.

J is TRBJ1-2 and V is TRBV27, with D perhaps TRBD1 (5 bases). Per germline, CDR1 MNHEY and CDR2 SMNVEV (reference sequence). The length of the CDR3 is 15 residues. Trimming cost V 5 bases and J 8 bases, with 21 bases left between them. The CDR3, as DNA: TGTGCCAGCAGTAAGCGGATGGGGGGGTCTGGCGGCTACACCTTC. This sequence encodes CASSKRMGGSGGYTF.

This clone was picked up one time. The CDR3: CASSPTQGSGGVETQYF. In DNA, the CDR3 is TGCGCCAGCAGCCCGACTCAGGGTAGCGGGGGGGTCGAGACCCAGTACTTC. V gene TRBV4-1 combines with J gene TRBJ2-5, with 11 bases lining up with TRBD2. The germline gives CDR1 MGHRA, CDR2 YSYEKL. V was pared by 4 bases and J by 5 bases, with 12 bases of the junction left unmatched. The CDR3 length is 17 residues.

The genes are TRBV6-5 and TRBJ2-1, with D tentatively TRBD2 (6 bases). The V end was cut by 2 bases, the J end by 6 bases, with 17 bases between. Per the germline V gene, CDR1 is MNHEY and CDR2 is SVGAGI. This CDR3 spans 16 amino acids. CDR3 loop: CASSYTEPGAGNEQFF. CDR3 nucleotides: TGTGCCAGCAGTTACACCGAACCGGGAGCGGGCAATGAGCAGTTCTTC.

The genes are TRBV9 and TRBJ1-2; no reliable D call. The CDR3 covers 13 residues. V lost 2 bases, J lost 2 bases, and 7 bases lay in between. Germline loops: CDR1 SGDLS, CDR2 YYNGEE. The CDR3 protein is CASSVDTNYGYTF. CDR3 coding DNA: TGTGCCAGCAGCGTCGACACAAACTATGGCTACACCTTC.

The chain uses TRBV29-1 and TRBJ2-7; 8 bases fit TRBD2. The junction had 7 bases not matched to a gene; V was cut back by 6 bases and J by 3 bases. Germline CDR1 is SQVTM and CDR2 is ANQGSEA. There are 13 residues in the CDR3. The CDR3 spells CSVAGTRLYEQYF. The CDR3 bases are TGCAGCGTCGCCGGGACTAGACTCTACGAGCAGTACTTC.

This sequence joins TRBV6-6 and TRBJ2-2, with 11 bases matching TRBD2. V was pared by 7 bases and J by 2 bases, with 6 bases of the junction left unmatched. Germline CDR1 and CDR2: MNHNY and SVGAGI (reference sequence). There are 16 residues in the CDR3. The CDR3 reads CASNLAGGPNTGELFF. In DNA form, the CDR3 reads TGTGCCAGCAATCTAGCGGGGGGACCTAACACCGGGGAGCTGTTTTTT.

This chain uses TRBV6-5 with TRBJ2-3; TRBD1 aligns across 9 bases. The CDR3 is made up of 15 amino acids. The germline V gene encodes CDR1 MNHEY and CDR2 SVGAGI. V lost 4 bases, J lost 4 bases, and 6 bases stayed unmatched. The CDR3 protein is CASSSQGQGSDTQYF. Here the CDR3 DNA reads TGTGCCAGCAGTTCCCAGGGACAGGGATCAGATACGCAGTATTTT.

The chain employs TRBV7-8 and TRBJ2-1; D may be TRBD1 (6 bases). V was cut by 8 bases and J by 6 bases, with 17 bases left in between. The CDR3 runs 14 residues. Germline values: CDR1 SGHVS, CDR2 FQNEAQ. CDR3 DNA: TGTGCCAGCTTTTTGGACAGTGTCCCCAATGAGCAGTTCTTC. Translated: CASFLDSVPNEQFF.

The chain links TRBV29-1 to TRBJ2-7, with D tentatively TRBD1 (7 bases). Trimming stripped 4 bases from V and 3 bases from J, with 10 bases between. Per germline, CDR1 SQVTM and CDR2 ANQGSEA. The CDR3 contains 12 residues. CDR3 DNA sequence: TGCAGCGTTGTTCAGGGGGGCTACGAGCAGTACTTC. The encoded protein is CSVVQGGYEQYF.

This rearrangement joins TRBV9 to TRBJ1-3; the match to TRBD1 covers 10 bases. The CDR3 has 17 amino acids. Germline CDR1 reads SGDLS; CDR2 reads YYNGEE. The ends lost 2 bases at V and 2 bases at J; junction bases unmatched: 7. CDR3 in DNA: TGTGCCAGCAGCGTGGGGGGACAGGGGATAACTGGAAACACCATATATTTT. It translates to CASSVGGQGITGNTIYF. The full variable domain, rest sourced from reference TRBV9 and TRBJ1-3, is DSGVTQTPKHLITATGQRVTLRCSPRSGDLSVYWYQQSLDQGLQFLIQYYNGEERAKGNILERFSAQQFPDLHSELNLSSLELGDSALYFCASSVGGQGITGNTIYFGEGSWLTVV.